This T cell receptor beta chain was captured by sequencing in a study of beta chain features in type 1 diabetes. Study overall: Cell yields, gender and age were similar in healthy donors and patients.

cDNA synthesis used the whole RNA isolate, giving expressed TCRB sequences. Data came from immunoSEQ multiplex PCR; TCRdb stores just in-frame clones and leaves some out. The sample includes more than 150,000 clones, around 10% of them seen just once. Findings of the study overall: Type 1 diabetes patients had moderately but significantly shorter TCRB CDR3s in all four CD4+ subsets. In cDNA sequencing, cells with high TCR expression could be over-represented.

A few counts support this clone. No antigen is known for it. The sequence came from a young man in good health. Sequenced: central memory CD4+ T cells from blood.

The CDR3 DNA reads TGTGCCAGTATACTAGCGGGAGCGAATACGCAGTATTTT. Translated: CASILAGANTQYF. The chain is built from TRBV28 and TRBJ2-3, with 11 bases identical to TRBD2. The V segment lost 9 bases and the J segment 7 bases; nucleotides outside the gene matches: 6. This CDR3 region has 13 residues. Germline V gives CDR1 MDHEN, CDR2 SYDVKM.